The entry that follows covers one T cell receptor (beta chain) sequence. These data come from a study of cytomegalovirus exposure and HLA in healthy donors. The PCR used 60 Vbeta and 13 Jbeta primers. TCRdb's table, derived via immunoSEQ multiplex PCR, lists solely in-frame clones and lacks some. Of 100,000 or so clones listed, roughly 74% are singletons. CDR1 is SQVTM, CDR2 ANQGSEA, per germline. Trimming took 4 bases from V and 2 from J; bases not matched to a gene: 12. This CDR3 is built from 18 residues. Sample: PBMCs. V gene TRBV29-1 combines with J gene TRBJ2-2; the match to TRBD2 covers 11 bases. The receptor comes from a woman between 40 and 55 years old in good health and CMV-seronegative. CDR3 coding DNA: TGCAGCGTTGGAGTAGCGGGGGGGCCAAAATCTAACACCGGGGAGCTGTTTTTT. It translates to CSVGVAGGPKSNTGELFF.